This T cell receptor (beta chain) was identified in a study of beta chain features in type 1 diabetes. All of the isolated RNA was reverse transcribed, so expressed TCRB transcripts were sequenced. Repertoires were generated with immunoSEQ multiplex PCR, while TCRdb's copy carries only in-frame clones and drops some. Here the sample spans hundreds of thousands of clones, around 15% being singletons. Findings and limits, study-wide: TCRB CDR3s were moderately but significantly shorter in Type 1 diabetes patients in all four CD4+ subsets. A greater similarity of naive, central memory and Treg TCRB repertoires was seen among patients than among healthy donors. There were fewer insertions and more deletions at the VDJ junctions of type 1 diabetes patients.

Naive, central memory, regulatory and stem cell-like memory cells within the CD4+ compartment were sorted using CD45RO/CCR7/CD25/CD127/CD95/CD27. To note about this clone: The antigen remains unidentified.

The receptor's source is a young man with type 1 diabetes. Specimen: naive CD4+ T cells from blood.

The CDR3 coding sequence is TGTGCCTGGACTCACGGAGGGGGTGGCTACACCTTC. This translates into CAWTHGGGGYTF. The chain has TRBV30 and TRBJ1-2, with a tentative D call TRBD1 (6 bases). The germline V and J ends were trimmed by 4 bases and 7 bases, with 13 bases remaining between them. Germline V gene data show CDR1 as GTSNPN and CDR2 as SVGIG (reference sequence). The CDR3 covers 12 residues.